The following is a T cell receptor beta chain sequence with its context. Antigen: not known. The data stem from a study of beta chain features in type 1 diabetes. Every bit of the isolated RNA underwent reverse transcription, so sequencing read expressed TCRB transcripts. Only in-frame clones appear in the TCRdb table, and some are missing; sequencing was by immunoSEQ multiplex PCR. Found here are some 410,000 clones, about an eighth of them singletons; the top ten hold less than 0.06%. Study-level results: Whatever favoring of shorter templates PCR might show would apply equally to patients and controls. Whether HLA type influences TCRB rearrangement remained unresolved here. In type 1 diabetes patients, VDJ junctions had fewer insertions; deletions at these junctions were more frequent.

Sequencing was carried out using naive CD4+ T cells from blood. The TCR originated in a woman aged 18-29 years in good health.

The CDR3 here is CASGPLSTDTQYF. The CDR3 DNA reads as TGTGCCAGCGGCCCGCTTAGCACAGATACGCAGTATTTT. The V gene is TRBV4-2, the J gene TRBJ2-3; the D is unclear. V lost 8 bases and J lost 0, with 9 bases in between. The CDR3 sequence is 13 residues long. Germline V CDR1 and CDR2: LGHNA, YNFKEQ.